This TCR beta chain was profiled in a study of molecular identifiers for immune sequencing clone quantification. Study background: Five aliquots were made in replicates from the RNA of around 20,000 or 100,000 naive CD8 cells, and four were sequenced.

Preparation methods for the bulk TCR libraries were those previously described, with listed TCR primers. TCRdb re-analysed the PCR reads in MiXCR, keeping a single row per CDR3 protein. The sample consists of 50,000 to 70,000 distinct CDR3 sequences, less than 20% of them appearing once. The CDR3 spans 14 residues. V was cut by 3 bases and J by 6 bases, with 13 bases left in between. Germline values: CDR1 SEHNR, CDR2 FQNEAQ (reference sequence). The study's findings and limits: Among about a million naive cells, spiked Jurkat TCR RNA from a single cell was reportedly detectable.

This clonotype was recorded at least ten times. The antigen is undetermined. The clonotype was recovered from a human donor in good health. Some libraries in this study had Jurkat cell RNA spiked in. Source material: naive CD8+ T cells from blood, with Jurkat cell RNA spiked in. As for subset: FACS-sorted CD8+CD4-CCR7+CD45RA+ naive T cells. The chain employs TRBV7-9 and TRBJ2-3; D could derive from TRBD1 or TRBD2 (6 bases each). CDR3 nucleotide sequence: TGTGCCAGCAGCTTCCCTTCGGGGGCGGATACGCAGTATTTT. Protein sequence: CASSFPSGADTQYF.